A selection of T cell receptor beta chains follows, all from one sample in a study of shared clonotypes between healthy human individuals. Libraries were prepared by immunoSEQ multiplex PCR; TCRdb keeps only in-frame clonotypes and omits some of them. Here the sample spans some 1 million clones, about 75% being singletons. The sequenced material came from memory CD4+ T cells sorted from blood. The receptor set was obtained from a man between 18 and 29 years old in good health. Each CDR3 is given with its conserved first and last residue. The D gene is left open where the match is weak. Some rows mark clone size as missing; the rest say once, few, many or name a class of expanded clone.

d_gene,v_gene,j_gene,abundance,CDR3nt,CDR3aa
-,TRBV5-6,TRBJ1-3,-,TGTGCCAGCAGCTCCCTACAGGGATCTGGAAACACCATATATTTT,CASSSLQGSGNTIYF
-,TRBV2,TRBJ2-6,-,TGTGCCAGCACTGAGGGGGGCCGCTCTGGGGCCAACGTCCTGACTTTC,CASTEGGRSGANVLTF
-,TRBV10-2,TRBJ1-3,few,TGCGCCAGCAGCTCCTCAAGAACAGTCGCCTCTGGAAACACCATATATTTT,CASSSSRTVASGNTIYF
-,TRBV5-4,TRBJ2-6,-,TGTGCCAGCAGCTTGGGTGGGGCCCCTTCTGGGGCCAACGTCCTGACTTTC,CASSLGGAPSGANVLTF
TRBD1,TRBV9,TRBJ1-2,-,TGTGCCAGCAGCGCCGGGACAGGTTCTGGCTATGGCTACACCTTC,CASSAGTGSGYGYTF
-,TRBV19,TRBJ1-5,-,TGTGCCAGTAGTACCGCCAGCAATCAGCCCCAGCATTTT,CASSTASNQPQHF
-,TRBV7-9,TRBJ1-5,few,TGTGCCAGCAGCTCCCTGGGGCCCCAGCATTTT,CASSSLGPQHF
-,TRBV19,TRBJ2-7,medium-sized,TGTGCCAGTAGTATCGGAACAGGGAGCTCCTACGAGCAGTACTTC,CASSIGTGSSYEQYF
TRBD2,TRBV7-6,TRBJ2-3,-,TGTGCCAGCAGCCCGCGGACTAGCGGGGGGGGGAGCACAGATACGCAGTATTTT,CASSPRTSGGGSTDTQYF
-,TRBV28,TRBJ1-1,few,TGTGCCAGCACCTTGGCTGGGGGGGCGAACACTGAAGCTTTCTTT,CASTLAGGANTEAFF
-,TRBV18,TRBJ1-1,-,TGTGCCAGCTCTGACGCAAGGAACACTGAAGCTTTCTTT,CASSDARNTEAFF
TRBD1,TRBV7-2,TRBJ2-2,-,TGTGCCAGCCGGGGACAGGGGTTCGCCGGGGAGCTGTTTTTT,CASRGQGFAGELFF
-,TRBV6-1,TRBJ1-5,-,TGTGCCAGCAGTGAGGGGGCCCGCCAGCCCCAGCATTTT,CASSEGARQPQHF
TRBD1,TRBV9,TRBJ1-2,-,TGTGCCAGCAGCGTGGATCCGGGACAGCTTTATGGCTACACCTTC,CASSVDPGQLYGYTF
-,TRBV6-5,TRBJ2-3,-,TGTGCCAGCAGTTACGGCGGGGAAGCAGATACGCAGTATTTT,CASSYGGEADTQYF
-,TRBV5-1,TRBJ1-1,-,TGCGCCAGCAGCTTGGAAGGGGTCACTGAAGCTTTCTTT,CASSLEGVTEAFF
-,TRBV6-5,TRBJ1-1,few,TGTGCCAGCAGTTATTCGCGGGACACTGAAGCTTTCTTT,CASSYSRDTEAFF
TRBD1,TRBV7-3,TRBJ2-1,-,TGTGCCAGCAGCCTCGGACAGGGTGGGAAGCAGTTCTTC,CASSLGQGGKQFF
-,TRBV2,TRBJ2-7,-,TGTGCCAGCAACAGAGACGGTACCTACGAGCAGTACTTC,CASNRDGTYEQYF
TRBD2,TRBV5-1,TRBJ2-3,few,TGCGCCAGCAGCCCGGGGGGGGCCACAGATACGCAGTATTTT,CASSPGGATDTQYF
TRBD1,TRBV6-1,TRBJ1-1,-,TGTGCCAGCAGTGAAGTGGGACAGGGGTGGGCTGAAGCTTTCTTT,CASSEVGQGWAEAFF
-,TRBV28,TRBJ1-1,few,TGTGCCAGCTACGACAGGAACACTGAAGCTTTCTTT,CASYDRNTEAFF
-,TRBV18,TRBJ1-1,-,TGTGCCAGCTCGCAAAATGGGGGCGAAAACACTGAAGCTTTCTTT,CASSQNGGENTEAFF
TRBD1,TRBV12-5,TRBJ1-2,-,TGTGCTAGTGGACCAGGGGGAGCCTATGGCTACACCTTC,CASGPGGAYGYTF
-,TRBV4-2,TRBJ1-4,-,TGTGCCAGCAGCCAAACCCCTCAGGAAAAACTGTTTTTT,CASSQTPQEKLFF
TRBD1,TRBV5-5,TRBJ1-5,-,TGTGCCAGCAGCTTGACAGGGGGAAATCAGCCCCAGCATTTT,CASSLTGGNQPQHF
-,TRBV5-1,TRBJ2-2,-,TGCGCCAGCAGGGACACCGCGAACACCGGGGAGCTGTTTTTT,CASRDTANTGELFF
-,TRBV25-1,TRBJ2-3,-,TGTGCCAGCAGTGGGAGACTTAGCACAGATACGCAGTATTTT,CASSGRLSTDTQYF
TRBD1,TRBV28,TRBJ1-5,-,TGTGCCAGCAGGGCGTGGGACAGACTTAATCAGCCCCAGCATTTT,CASRAWDRLNQPQHF
-,TRBV4-1,TRBJ1-2,few,TGCGCCAGCAGCCAAACGACAGAGACACCCTATGGCTACACCTTC,CASSQTTETPYGYTF
-,TRBV29-1,TRBJ1-1,-,TGCAGCGTTTATCAGGTGCTTGGGTCGCCTGAAGCTTTCTTT,CSVYQVLGSPEAFF
-,TRBV19,TRBJ2-2,-,TGTGCCAGTAGGAGGTCCGCGAACACCGGGGAGCTGTTTTTT,CASRRSANTGELFF
-,TRBV21-1,TRBJ1-4,-,TGTGCCAGCAGTCATAACGATCGAAAACTGTTTTTT,CASSHNDRKLFF
TRBD1,TRBV5-8,TRBJ1-5,-,TGTGCCAGCAGCCCGTTCGGGACAGGGGTTCAGCCCCAGCATTTT,CASSPFGTGVQPQHF
-,TRBV5-5,TRBJ2-7,-,TGTGCCAGCAGCTTGGAACAGGGCCCCACCTACGAGCAGTACTTC,CASSLEQGPTYEQYF
-,TRBV6-1,TRBJ1-2,few,TGTGCCAGCAGGCAGGGGACTTCCTATGGCTACACCTTC,CASRQGTSYGYTF
-,TRBV7-9,TRBJ2-7,-,TGTGCCAGCAGCTTAGTCGACGGATACGAGCAGTACTTC,CASSLVDGYEQYF
-,TRBV7-2,TRBJ2-2,-,TGTGCCAGCAGCTTAGGAGCTCCGATCACCGGGGAGCTGTTTTTT,CASSLGAPITGELFF
-,TRBV27,TRBJ2-2,once,TGTGCCAGCAGTTCCCTTGGAAACACCGGGGAGCTGTTTTTT,CASSSLGNTGELFF
TRBD1,TRBV28,TRBJ1-2,-,TGTGCCACAGGGACAGTATTTGGCTACACCTTC,CATGTVFGYTF
TRBD1,TRBV28,TRBJ2-3,-,TGTGCCAGCAGCCCGGGACAGGACACAGATACGCAGTATTTT,CASSPGQDTDTQYF
-,TRBV10-1,TRBJ2-3,-,TGCGCCAGTAGACGGGACAGCACAGATACGCAGTATTTT,CASRRDSTDTQYF